Shown below are 9 T cell receptor beta chains from a single sample sequenced in a study of blood T cell repertoires in COVID-19. The table came from immunoSEQ multiplex PCR; TCRdb's copy has only in-frame clones and leaves some out. The data hold approximately 270,000 clones, with 70% to 90% observed a single time. The sample comprised PBMCs or T cells enriched from blood (not recorded which). Receptors originate from a woman aged 25 to 39 who had recovered from COVID-19.

The rearrangement links TRBV6-1 to TRBJ1-2; maybe TRBD1 (5 bases). The CDR3 runs to 15 residues. V was clipped by 2 bases and J by 0 bases, with 10 bases between them. Germline-derived CDR1 and CDR2 are MNHNS and SASEGT. The DNA for the CDR3 is TGTGCCAGCAGTGAATTCGACAGCCCTAACTATGGCTACACCTTC. Protein sequence: CASSEFDSPNYGYTF.

The chain is built from TRBV27 and TRBJ2-7; D is perhaps TRBD2 (6 bases). Trimming pared 0 bases from V and 4 bases from J, leaving 19 bases between. Looked up from germline, CDR1 is MNHEY and CDR2 is SMNVEV (reference sequence). There are 17 residues in the CDR3. The CDR3 protein is CASSLSRRTGDIYEQYF. Here the CDR3 DNA reads TGTGCCAGCAGTTTATCCCGAAGGACGGGAGACATATACGAGCAGTACTTC.

The chain links TRBV29-1 to TRBJ2-1; TRBD2 agrees at 7 bases. This CDR3 region has 14 residues. Trimming at V came to 7 bases and at J to 4 bases, leaving 10 bases not matched to a gene. Germline loops: CDR1 SQVTM, CDR2 ANQGSEA. In DNA, the CDR3 is TGCAGCGCTAATGGACTAGGTGTATACAATGAGCAGTTCTTC. Protein sequence: CSANGLGVYNEQFF.

The chain uses TRBV3-1 (or the pseudogene TRBV3-2) and TRBJ2-2, with 7 nucleotides matching TRBD1. The germline V gene encodes CDR1 LGHDT and CDR2 YNNKEL (reference sequence). The CDR3 spans 15 residues. Germline trimming cut 3 bases from V and 1 base from J; bases unmatched to any gene: 2. The CDR3 spells CASSHGDRNTGELFF. As DNA, the CDR3 is TGTGCCAGCAGCCATGGGGACAGGAACACCGGGGAGCTGTTTTTT.

The chain carries TRBV28 and TRBJ1-5; TRBD1 aligns across 7 bases. With 3 bases clipped from V and 3 bases from J, the junction kept 5 bases outside the gene matches. Germline V gene data show CDR1 as MDHEN and CDR2 as SYDVKM. CDR3 length: 15 amino acids. The DNA of the CDR3 is TGTGCCAGCAGTTTTAACAGGGGAGACAATCAGCCCCAGCATTTT. Its protein is CASSFNRGDNQPQHF.

The V gene is TRBV7-9, the J gene TRBJ2-1; TRBD2 matches 7 bases. Trimming at V came to 4 bases and at J to 8 bases, leaving 5 bases not matched to a gene. Germline V gene lookup returns CDR1 SEHNR and CDR2 FQNEAQ (reference sequence). This CDR3 contains 13 residues. CDR3 residues: CASSSGGGDEQFF. The CDR3 nucleotides read TGTGCCAGCAGCTCTGGGGGAGGGGATGAGCAGTTCTTC.

V is TRBV5-1 and J is TRBJ2-5; D is possibly TRBD1 (5 bases). Between the trimmed V and J ends, which lost 1 base and 6 bases, there was a span of 16 bases. CDR3 length equals 15 residues. Germline values: CDR1 SGHRS, CDR2 YFSETQ. CDR3: CASSLSAGRAKTQYF. Written as DNA, the CDR3 is TGCGCCAGCAGCTTGAGTGCTGGCAGGGCCAAGACCCAGTACTTC.

This chain connects TRBV21-1 to TRBJ1-5; TRBD1, the table's D call, lacks a check against the DNA. TRBV21-1 corresponds to a pseudogene. The CDR3 contains 17 residues. Here the CDR3 DNA reads TGTGCCAGCAGCAAATCTCCAGGCACTTTTTCAAATCAGCCCCAGCATTTT. Translation gives CASSKSPGTFSNQPQHF.

This chain connects TRBV19 to TRBJ2-4; the D gene is possibly TRBD1 (5 bases). Germline assignment: CDR1 LNHDA and CDR2 SQIVND (reference sequence). This CDR3 spans 13 amino acids. V was pared by 6 bases and J by 5 bases, with 11 bases between. The CDR3: CASSGQGENIQYF. The CDR3 DNA reads as TGTGCCAGTAGCGGCCAAGGGGAAAACATTCAGTACTTC. Complete variable domain (other parts from reference TRBV19 and TRBJ2-4): DGGITQSPKYLFRKEGQNVTLSCEQNLNHDAMYWYRQDPGQGLRLIYYSQIVNDFQKGDIAEGYSVSREKKESFPLTVTSAQKNPTAFYLCASSGQGENIQYFGAGTRLSVL.